This is a list of T cell receptor beta chains from one sample in a study of CD8+CD57+ T cells in acquired aplastic anemia. TCRdb processed the reads anew with MiXCR; each CDR3 protein has one entry. The sample has 150,000 or so distinct CDR3 sequences; roughly 49% are singletons. The sequencing sample was made of sorted CD4+, CD8+, or CD8+CD57+ T cells (not recorded which) from PBMCs. The receptors stem from a human donor with aplastic anemia. Both conserved end residues are part of each CDR3. The D gene is left open where the match is weak. A row's size may be missing; if present it is once, few, many or a size class.

abundance	d_gene	v_gene	j_gene	CDR3aa	CDR3nt
-	-	TRBV25-1	TRBJ2-1	CASSLIRGNEQFF	TGTGCCAGCAGTCTGATACGGGGCAATGAGCAGTTCTTC
-	TRBD2	TRBV5-4	TRBJ2-7	CASSAQTSGHYEQYF	TGTGCCAGCAGCGCGCAGACTAGCGGACACTACGAGCAGTACTTC
many	-	TRBV4-1	TRBJ2-7	CASSQEAQEASGEQYF	TGCGCCAGCAGCCAAGAGGCTCAAGAGGCTTCGGGGGAGCAGTACTTC
many	-	TRBV4-1	TRBJ2-3	CASSQEGASTDTQYF	TGCGCCAGCAGCCAAGAGGGGGCTAGCACAGATACGCAGTATTTT
-	-	TRBV12-3/TRBV12-4	TRBJ1-2	CASSLMGVNYGYTF	TGTGCCAGCAGTTTGATGGGGGTGAACTATGGCTACACCTTC
many	-	TRBV4-1	TRBJ1-2	CASSPLGGSGYTF	TGCGCCAGCAGCCCCCTCGGGGGGTCGGGCTACACCTTC
many	TRBD2	TRBV7-6	TRBJ2-1	CASSYQSGGAYNEQFF	TGTGCCAGCAGTTATCAAAGCGGGGGGGCCTACAATGAGCAGTTCTTC
few	-	TRBV7-2	TRBJ2-7	CASSSASTYEQYF	TGTGCCAGCAGCTCCGCATCGACCTACGAGCAGTACTTC
-	-	TRBV5-5	TRBJ1-6	CASSPTLTVDSPLHF	TGTGCCAGCAGCCCCACGTTGACGGTAGATTCACCCCTCCACTTT
-	-	TRBV6-1	TRBJ1-2	CASNPRDRTEPRGGYTF	TGTGCCAGCAACCCCAGGGATAGGACAGAACCTCGGGGGGGCTACACCTTC
-	-	TRBV19	TRBJ2-1	CASSNWDSGYNEQFF	TGTGCCAGTAGTAATTGGGACTCAGGGTACAATGAGCAGTTCTTC
many	TRBD2	TRBV7-8	TRBJ2-3	CASSFSGASTDTQYF	TGTGCCAGCAGCTTTAGCGGGGCGAGCACAGATACGCAGTATTTT
many	-	TRBV20-1	TRBJ1-6	CSARSRGGIDSPLHF	TGCAGTGCTAGATCAAGGGGAGGGATAGATTCACCCCTCCACTTT
-	-	TRBV18	TRBJ1-5	CASTQPNRDGINQPQHF	TGTGCCAGCACGCAACCTAACCGGGACGGAATAAATCAGCCCCAGCATTTT
-	TRBD1	TRBV7-8	TRBJ1-1	CASSLDRTDEAFF	TGTGCCAGCAGCTTGGACAGGACAGATGAAGCTTTCTTT
-	-	TRBV15	TRBJ2-5	CATSRDRGGQETQYF	TGTGCCACCAGCAGAGACAGGGGAGGGCAAGAGACCCAGTACTTC
many	-	TRBV19	TRBJ1-2	CASSHGAVAGYTF	TGTGCCAGTAGTCACGGGGCGGTGGCTGGCTACACCTTC